This T cell receptor beta chain was observed in a study of blood T cell repertoires in COVID-19. Study as a whole: Sources were T cells, B-cell-depleted T cells, or PBMCs; the material itself was cDNA or gDNA.

The protocol was immunoSEQ multiplex PCR, while the TCRdb copy is restricted to in-frame clones and leaves out a portion. The sample has just under 90,000 clones; 70% to 90% are singletons. CDR1 MNHEY and CDR2 SVGAGI come from the germline V gene. V lost 6 bases and J lost 4; bases outside the gene matches: 7. The CDR3 extends over 15 amino acids. The rearrangement uses TRBV6-5 and TRBJ2-3; 10 nucleotides line up with TRBD1. Sequences were obtained from peripheral blood. This receptor was obtained from a man in his 60s with acute or convalescent COVID-19. CDR3 protein: CASSDRDRGADTQYF. The DNA for the CDR3 is TGTGCCAGCAGCGACCGGGACAGGGGCGCAGATACGCAGTATTTT.